A selection of T cell receptor beta chains follows, all from one sample in a study of PD-1 blockade in classical Hodgkin lymphoma. Here immunoSEQ multiplex PCR was the method, and the copy in TCRdb shows in-frame clones only, minus some. In the table there are about 85,000 clones, 90% of which are singletons. The source material was peripheral blood mononuclear cells (PBMCs), sampled before the fourth cycle of nivolumab. The receptor source for this set is a human donor with classical Hodgkin lymphoma. Both conserved end residues are part of each CDR3. A D gene is named only where the DNA matches it firmly. The size entry is marked missing in some rows and otherwise reads once, few, many or a size class.

>TRBJ2-1|TRBV5-6|.|TRBD2
CASSLVIAGTSSYNEQFF
TGTGCCAGCAGCTTGGTTATAGCGGGAACAAGCTCCTACAATGAGCAGTTCTTC
>TRBJ1-2|TRBV7-9|.|TRBD1
CASSLRTGSNGYTF
TGTGCCAGCAGCCTTCGGACAGGGTCAAATGGCTACACCTTC
>TRBJ1-1|TRBV9|.|.
CASSVVGDTNTEAFF
TGTGCCAGCAGCGTAGTTGGGGACACGAACACTGAAGCTTTCTTT
>TRBJ1-3|TRBV19|.|.
CASSHQIHSGNTIYF
TGTGCCAGTAGTCATCAGATTCACTCTGGAAACACCATATATTTT
>TRBJ2-3|TRBV19|once|TRBD2
CASSIRSGTPGDTQYF
TGTGCCAGTAGTATACGTAGCGGGACCCCAGGAGATACGCAGTATTTT
>TRBJ1-1|TRBV7-3|many|TRBD1
CASSYIGQAEAFF
TGTGCCAGCAGCTACATAGGACAGGCTGAAGCTTTCTTT
>TRBJ1-6|TRBV7-2|.|TRBD1
CASSKTGANSPLHF
TGTGCCAGCAGCAAGACAGGGGCGAATTCACCCCTCCACTTT
>TRBJ2-1|TRBV5-4|.|.
CASPGDPYNEQFF
TGTGCTTCGCCAGGTGACCCCTACAATGAGCAGTTCTTC
>TRBJ1-4|TRBV7-7|.|.
CASGGWGEKLFF
TGTGCCAGCGGAGGCTGGGGTGAAAAACTGTTTTTT
>TRBJ1-6|TRBV30|.|.
CAWSVVGELPLHF
TGTGCCTGGAGTGTAGTTGGCGAATTGCCCCTCCACTTT
>TRBJ1-2|TRBV15|.|TRBD1
CATSRDRTGGYGYTF
TGTGCCACCAGCAGGGATCGGACAGGGGGATATGGCTACACCTTC
>TRBJ2-2|TRBV5-6|.|.
CASSLHSNRRTGELFF
TGTGCCAGCAGCCTCCATAGCAATCGAAGAACCGGGGAGCTGTTTTTT
>TRBJ2-7|TRBV28|.|TRBD2
CASSLGLAWHEQYF
TGTGCCAGCAGTTTGGGACTAGCGTGGCACGAGCAGTACTTC
>TRBJ1-1|TRBV5-5|.|.
CASSIRDRYLNTEAFF
TGTGCCAGCAGCATACGGGACCGATATTTGAACACTGAAGCTTTCTTT
>TRBJ1-2|TRBV28|.|.
CASSLTYGYTF
TGTGCCAGCAGCTTGACATACGGCTACACCTTC
>TRBJ2-7|TRBV5-1|.|TRBD1
CASSDRVGGTYEQYF
TGCGCCAGCAGCGACAGGGTAGGTGGAACCTACGAGCAGTACTTC
>TRBJ2-7|TRBV6-1|.|.
CASSGYEQYF
TGTGCCAGCAGTGGTTACGAGCAGTACTTC
>TRBJ1-4|TRBV7-2|once|.
CASSQYWSPATNEKLFF
TGTGCCAGCAGCCAATATTGGTCTCCTGCAACTAATGAAAAACTGTTTTTT
>TRBJ2-2|TRBV28|.|TRBD2
CASSSELAGRSSGELFF
TGTGCCAGCAGTTCGGAGCTAGCGGGACGTAGTTCCGGGGAGCTGTTTTTT
>TRBJ2-1|TRBV18|.|.
CASSSRGEVLLEQFF
TGTGCCAGCTCCTCCCGAGGGGAGGTTTTATTGGAGCAGTTCTTC
>TRBJ1-5|TRBV18|few|.
CASSPPGDPVGQPQHF
TGTGCCAGCTCACCACCGGGGGATCCGGTAGGACAGCCCCAGCATTTT
>TRBJ2-5|TRBV4-1|.|TRBD2
CASSQESSGRQETQYF
TGCGCCAGCAGCCAAGAATCTAGCGGTCGACAAGAGACCCAGTACTTC